This TCR beta chain was sequenced during a study of T cells in Graves' hyperthyroidism and ophthalmopathy. This clonotype was observed a handful of times. Individuals with ophthalmopathy presented a Clinical Activity Score of at least 3, a NOSPECS grade of at least 4 and a duration under 3 months. Researchers barred patients who had uncontrolled infection, other autoimmune disease, pregnancy or lactation. PBMCs stemmed from 10 ml fresh peripheral blood. The CDR3 regions of TCR beta were amplified from RNA transcripts. First-round RT-PCR with HTBI primers amplified the TCR CDR3 region. TCRdb redid the calling of the multiplex PCR reads with MiXCR, one entry per CDR3 protein. The sample holds about 400,000 distinct CDR3 sequences, roughly 15% seen once. This sequence was found in a man younger than 35 with Graves' ophthalmopathy. The sample consisted of blood.

The DNA for the CDR3 is TGTGCCAGCAGCCCTGAAGCAGGGTTAGGCATTCAGTACTTC. It encodes CASSPEAGLGIQYF. The rearrangement uses TRBV3-1 and TRBJ2-4, with D possibly matching TRBD1 (5 bases). The CDR3 contains 14 residues. V dropped 4 bases and J dropped 9 bases, with 16 bases sitting between them. Germline V CDR1 and CDR2: LGHDT, YNNKEL (reference sequence).